The clone carrying this T cell receptor (beta chain) occurred once. What it binds is unknown. This sample is part of a study of CD8 T cells in Susac syndrome. Study observations and caveats: Only a relatively small number of individuals were included in the TCR sequencing and HLA analysis.

Reverse transcription of roughly 0.5 to 1 ug RNA used random hexamers. Across 54 Vbeta and 13 Jbeta, immunoSEQ multiplex PCR amplified TCR beta CDR3. TCRdb re-derived calls from the immunoSEQ multiplex PCR reads in MiXCR, one entry per CDR3 protein. Here the sample spans some 110,000 distinct CDR3 sequences, about 94% being singletons. The control participants were healthy donors, and these controls were matched with respect to both age and sex. Sequenced input: CD4+ T cells from PBMCs. The sequence derives from a human donor in good health.

CDR3 region: CASSKISGSADTQYF. The CDR3 nucleotides read TGTGCCAGCAGCAAAATTAGCGGGAGCGCAGATACGCAGTATTTT. This rearrangement joins TRBV11-2 to TRBJ2-3, with 9 bases lining up with TRBD2. J gave up 4 bases and V 5 bases, and 7 bases lay outside the gene matches. Germline-derived CDR1 and CDR2 are SGHAT and FQNNGV. The CDR3 is 15 amino acids.